This T cell receptor beta chain was captured by sequencing in a study of T cell responses to AZD1222 COVID-19 vaccine. Study-wide points: An increase in Spike-specific TCR breadth and depth was observed after two AZD1222 doses. White British ancestry dominated among donors, who included more females, and clonal diversity was possibly underestimated.

CDR3 length: 16 residues. Germline V gene data show CDR1 as SEHNR and CDR2 as FQNEAQ (reference sequence). Unmatched junction bases numbered 12, after V lost 5 bases and J lost 10 bases. To note about this clone: What it recognizes is unknown.

The method was immunoSEQ multiplex PCR; TCRdb's version includes in-frame clones alone and lacks a portion of them. Among 150,000 to 200,000 clones listed, 85% to 95% were seen once. V and J are TRBV7-9 and TRBJ2-3, with TRBD2 matching over 13 bases. This receptor was identified in an adult in good health. The material sequenced was peripheral blood, taken on day 0 of AZD1222 vaccination. CDR3 amino acids: CASSAPELAGGPAQYF. The CDR3 DNA reads as TGTGCCAGCAGCGCACCCGAACTAGCGGGAGGGCCTGCGCAGTATTTT.